This T cell receptor (beta chain) was obtained from a study of T cells expressing NK-cell markers. About the research overall: Sorted T-cell subsets CD3+CD56+NKG2C+, CD3+CD56+NKG2C- and CD3+CD56-NKG2C+ were TCR beta-sequenced. Findings and caveats of the study: There remained a lack of clarity about HCMV specificity of expanded NKG2C+ T cell clones.

As for this clonotype: The antigen is unknown.

The CDR3 is 17 amino acids. Germline V gene data show CDR1 as SQVTM and CDR2 as ANQGSEA. No DNA is given; TCRdb re-called the 5' RACE reads and lists each CDR3 protein once. The data include 400,000 or so distinct CDR3 sequences; the top ten clones carry around a tenth. This sequence was found in a woman in her 50s in good health. The chain couples TRBV29-1 to TRBJ2-1; the TCRdb call, TRBD2, lacks DNA for checking. Sequences were obtained from blood T cells: a sorted CD56 or NKG2C T cell subset, CD4+ or CD8+ T cells, or bulk PBMC T cells (not recorded which). CDR3 residues: CSVGGGAEPPYYNEQFF.